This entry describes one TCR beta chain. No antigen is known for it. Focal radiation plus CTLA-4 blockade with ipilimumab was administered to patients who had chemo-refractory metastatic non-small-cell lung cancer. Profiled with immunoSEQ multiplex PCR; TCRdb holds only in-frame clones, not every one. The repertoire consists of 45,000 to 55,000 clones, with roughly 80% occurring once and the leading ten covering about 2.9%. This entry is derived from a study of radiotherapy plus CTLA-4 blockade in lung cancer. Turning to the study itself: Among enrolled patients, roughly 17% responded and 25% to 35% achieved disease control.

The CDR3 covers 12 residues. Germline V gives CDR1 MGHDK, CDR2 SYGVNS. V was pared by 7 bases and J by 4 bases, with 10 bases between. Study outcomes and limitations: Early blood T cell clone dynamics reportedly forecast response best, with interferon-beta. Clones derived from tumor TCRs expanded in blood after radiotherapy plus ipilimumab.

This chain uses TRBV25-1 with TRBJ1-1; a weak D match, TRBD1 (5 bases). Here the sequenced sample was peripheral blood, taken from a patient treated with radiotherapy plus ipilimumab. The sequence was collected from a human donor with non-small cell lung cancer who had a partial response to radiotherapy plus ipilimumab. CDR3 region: CASTGGSTEAFF. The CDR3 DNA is TGTGCCAGCACCGGGGGGTCCACTGAAGCTTTCTTT.